These T cell receptor beta chains were read from a single sample in a study of immune heterogeneity within non-small cell lung tumors. TCRdb re-analysed the multiplex PCR reads in MiXCR, keeping a single row per CDR3 protein. The sample contains 20,000 to 25,000 distinct CDR3 sequences, 28% of which appear only once. The sample was lung tumor tissue. The source is a man in his forties or fifties with non-small cell lung cancer. The CDR3 runs from the conserved cysteine through the conserved F or W. A D gene is named only where the DNA matches it firmly. Clone size appears in some rows only: once, few, many, or a class for an expanded clone.

>TRBV19|many|TRBD2|TRBJ2-1
CASSVSGSSYNEQFF
TGTGCCAGTAGTGTTAGCGGGAGCTCCTACAATGAGCAGTTCTTC
>TRBV4-1|NA|NA|TRBJ2-1
CASSQDRAGYYNEQFF
TGCGCCAGCAGCCAAGATAGGGCGGGGTACTACAATGAGCAGTTCTTC
>TRBV7-2|NA|TRBD2|TRBJ2-3
CASSQLVAGMGTQYF
TGTGCCAGCAGCCAGCTGGTAGCGGGAATGGGTACGCAGTATTTT
>TRBV11-2|NA|TRBD2|TRBJ2-1
CACSSPSASGTSSYNEQFF
TGTGCCTGCAGCTCCCCTTCGGCTAGCGGGACAAGCTCCTACAATGAGCAGTTCTTC
>TRBV12-3/TRBV12-4|many|NA|TRBJ1-2
CASTSGGYGYTF
TGTGCCAGCACCTCGGGCGGTTACGGCTACACCTTC
>TRBV30|few|TRBD1|TRBJ1-5
CAWSSGQGQNQPQHF
TGTGCCTGGAGTTCGGGACAGGGTCAGAATCAGCCCCAGCATTTT
>TRBV9|few|TRBD1|TRBJ1-2
CASSAQGGYGYTF
TGTGCCAGCAGCGCACAGGGGGGCTATGGCTACACCTTC
>TRBV18|many|NA|TRBJ2-1
CASSPPASSYNEQFF
TGTGCCAGCTCACCACCCGCTAGCTCCTACAATGAGCAGTTCTTC
>TRBV6-4|NA|NA|TRBJ1-2
CAISDGGPGYTF
TGTGCCATCAGTGACGGGGGGCCTGGCTACACCTTC
>TRBV20-1|few|NA|TRBJ1-5
CSARDNAGMRNQPQHF
TGCAGTGCTAGAGATAATGCAGGGATGCGCAATCAGCCCCAGCATTTT
>TRBV7-9|NA|NA|TRBJ1-1
CASRITGAAPEAFF
TGTGCCAGCCGCATTACGGGGGCTGCTCCCGAAGCTTTCTTT
>TRBV11-3|NA|NA|TRBJ2-2
CASSLGPQANTGELFF
TGTGCCAGCAGCTTAGGGCCCCAGGCGAACACCGGGGAGCTGTTTTTT
>TRBV6-1|few|NA|TRBJ1-4
CASSGIQETNEKLFF
TGTGCCAGCAGTGGAATACAGGAAACCAATGAAAAACTGTTTTTT
>TRBV7-9|few|NA|TRBJ2-3
CASSRAAAGTDTQYF
TGTGCCAGCAGCCGCGCGGCAGCCGGCACAGATACGCAGTATTTT
>TRBV6-1|medium-sized|TRBD2|TRBJ2-1
CASIRALAGGPREQFF
TGTGCCAGCATCCGGGCCCTAGCGGGAGGCCCAAGGGAGCAGTTCTTC
>TRBV7-8|NA|NA|TRBJ1-3
CASSLGGGPGNTIYF
TGTGCCAGCAGCTTAGGAGGGGGGCCTGGAAACACCATATATTTT
>TRBV4-1|few|NA|TRBJ1-5
CASSPDKSPNQPQHF
TGCGCCAGCAGCCCGGACAAAAGCCCCAATCAGCCCCAGCATTTT
>TRBV6-1|NA|NA|TRBJ2-2
CASSPGKLTGELFF
TGTGCCAGCAGCCCGGGAAAGCTCACCGGGGAGCTGTTTTTT
>TRBV7-8|NA|NA|TRBJ2-7
CASSFYGAEQYF
TGTGCCAGCAGCTTTTACGGTGCCGAGCAGTACTTC
>TRBV25-1|NA|TRBD2|TRBJ2-1
CASSTAWTSGSNEQFF
TGTGCCAGCAGTACTGCCTGGACTAGCGGGAGCAATGAGCAGTTCTTC
>TRBV6-1|few|TRBD2|TRBJ2-2
CASSRTSGSSTGELFF
TGTGCCAGCAGCCGGACTAGCGGGAGTTCCACCGGGGAGCTGTTTTTT
>TRBV20-1|medium-sized|NA|TRBJ2-7
CSARETSYEQYF
TGCAGTGCTAGAGAGACGAGCTACGAGCAGTACTTC